This record covers a single T cell receptor beta chain. Original processing methods: Amplification from reference gene primers served as the basis for estimated nucleated cell counts. Repertoires were generated with immunoSEQ multiplex PCR, while TCRdb's copy carries only in-frame clones and drops some. The V and J calls and clone size were taken over from that table, and D and trimming were inferred from the DNA. The table lists more than 65,000 clones, roughly 84% of them singletons. This entry is derived from a study of blood T cell repertoires in COVID-19. Study-wide background: Samples came from the United States, Italy and Spain, spanning acute and convalescent COVID-19.

Per the germline V gene, CDR1 is SNHLY and CDR2 is FYNNEI. The CDR3 is 13 residues long. Trimming stripped 8 bases from V and 5 bases from J, with 12 bases between. Sequencing was carried out using peripheral blood. The receptor was isolated from a human donor in a cohort sampled during active COVID-19. The chain links TRBV2 to TRBJ1-4; D is ambiguous. This chain's CDR3 is CASGRQANEKLFF. In DNA, the CDR3 is TGTGCCAGCGGAAGGCAGGCCAATGAAAAACTGTTTTTT.